This T cell receptor (beta chain) was sequenced for a study of T cells after yellow fever vaccination. The CDR3 is 16 amino acids. V was shortened by 4 bases and J by 9 bases, with 22 bases between the two germline ends. Germline lookup yields CDR1 SGHRS and CDR2 YFSETQ. TCRdb itself ran the 5' RACE reads through MiXCR, one entry per CDR3 protein. The data contain 300,000 to 400,000 distinct CDR3 sequences, approximately 12% of them seen just once; the ten biggest clones take up approximately 3.3%. This clonotype was seen a handful of times. The material was CD4+ T cells sorted from PBMCs, obtained 45 days after the yellow fever booster vaccination. This chain uses TRBV5-1 with TRBJ2-2; D is tentatively TRBD1 or TRBD2 (6 bases each). The clonotype was recovered from a man aged 18 to 30 who received the YFV17D yellow fever vaccine. For the CDR3, the DNA is TGCGCCAGCAGCCCCTCCGGGGGCCCCAACGTCCGGGAGCTGTTTTTT. Protein product: CASSPSGGPNVRELFF.